One sample yielded the 15 T cell receptor beta chains listed below, sequenced in a study of cytomegalovirus exposure and HLA in healthy donors. TCRdb's copy holds only in-frame clones and misses some; the assay was immunoSEQ multiplex PCR. Seen here are roughly 130,000 clones, roughly 89% observed once, and the top ten hold about 3%. The sample comprised PBMCs. These receptors were obtained from a man aged 25-45 years in good health and CMV-seronegative.

This chain's CDR3 is CASSTTGVTEAFF. CDR3 sequence (DNA): TGTGCCAGCAGCACCACAGGGGTTACTGAAGCTTTCTTT. The chain is built from TRBV5-6 and TRBJ1-1, with TRBD1 identical over 7 bases. Unmatched junction bases numbered 5, after V lost 4 bases and J lost 5 bases. This CDR3 contains 13 residues. Germline V gives CDR1 SGHDT, CDR2 YYEEEE.

The chain carries TRBV27 and TRBJ2-4; TRBD2 is a possible D gene (5 bases). This CDR3 has 11 amino acids. Trimming removed 8 bases at V and 11 bases at J, with 13 bases between. Germline V gene data show CDR1 as MNHEY and CDR2 as SMNVEV (reference sequence). Written as DNA, the CDR3 is TGTGCCAGCGGATCTGGGAGTGTTCAGTACTTC. This gives the protein CASGSGSVQYF.

The chain recombines TRBV6-5 with TRBJ2-1; 10 bases are shared with TRBD2. The V segment lost 4 bases and the J segment 8 bases; nucleotides outside the gene matches: 8. The germline CDR1 and CDR2 sequences are MNHEY and SVGAGI. The CDR3 is 15 residues long. CDR3 DNA sequence: TGTGCCAGCAGTTCAAGCGGGGGGGTGTGGGATGAGCAGTTCTTC. Translating gives CASSSSGGVWDEQFF.

This clone was observed a few times. This chain joins TRBV11-2 and TRBJ1-1; perhaps TRBD1 as D (5 bases). Germline V CDR1 and CDR2: SGHAT, FQNNGV. V was pared by 1 base and J by 4 bases, with 10 bases between. This CDR3 contains 14 residues. The CDR3 reads CASSLVGGGTEAFF. DNA for the CDR3: TGTGCCAGCAGCTTAGTCGGGGGAGGCACTGAAGCTTTCTTT.

The rearrangement uses TRBV11-2 and TRBJ1-1; D not resolved. Germline lookup yields CDR1 SGHAT and CDR2 FQNNGV. CDR3 length equals 15 residues. Trimming took off 5 bases at V and 0 bases at J, with 13 bases between the two ends. In DNA form, the CDR3 reads TGTGCCAGCAGCCGACCACTAGGAGTGAACACTGAAGCTTTCTTT. As protein: CASSRPLGVNTEAFF.

V and J are TRBV6-1 and TRBJ1-5, with D perhaps TRBD1 (5 bases). CDR3 length: 14 amino acids. The V end was cut by 6 bases, the J end by 11 bases, with 20 bases between. The V gene's germline CDR1 is MNHNS and CDR2 SASEGT. CDR3 protein: CASSPAGGSRSQHF. The DNA for the CDR3 is TGTGCCAGCAGCCCCGCGGGGGGGTCCAGGTCCCAGCATTTT.

The chain has TRBV16 and TRBJ1-1, with D unresolved. The CDR3 spans 13 residues. Germline V gene data show CDR1 as KGHSY and CDR2 as FQNENV. Deletions cut 2 bases from V and 3 bases from J, with 7 bases between. The CDR3 DNA reads TGTGCCAGCAGCCAAGGTCGCGACACTGAAGCTTTCTTT. It is translated as CASSQGRDTEAFF.

This clone has just a few counts. The rearrangement joins TRBV5-5 to TRBJ1-6; D is ambiguous. The length of the CDR3 is 15 residues. In germline, CDR1 is SGHKS, CDR2 YYEKEE (reference sequence). Trimming pared 4 bases from V and 7 bases from J, leaving 15 bases between. DNA for the CDR3: TGTGCCAGCAGCACGCCTGGAGGCCAAAATTCACCCCTCCACTTT. Translating it yields CASSTPGGQNSPLHF.

The CDR3 nucleotides read TGTGCCAGCAGCTCCCTACAGGGGGCTGAAGATACGCAGTATTTT. It codes for CASSSLQGAEDTQYF. V usage is TRBV13 and J usage is TRBJ2-3, with TRBD1 identical over 9 bases. V gave up 4 bases and J gave up 5 bases; unmatched junction bases: 7. The V gene's germline CDR1 is PRHDT and CDR2 FYEKMQ (reference sequence). This CDR3 region has 15 residues.

The J gene is TRBJ2-1, the V gene TRBV7-9, with D hard to call. Per germline, CDR1 SEHNR and CDR2 FQNEAQ (reference sequence). This CDR3 has 14 amino acids. Trimming removed 0 bases at V and 4 bases at J, with 7 bases between. In DNA, the CDR3 is TGTGCCAGCAGCTTAGCGTCCCCATACAATGAGCAGTTCTTC. This codes for CASSLASPYNEQFF. Complete variable domain (other parts from reference TRBV7-9 and TRBJ2-1): DTGVSQNPRHKITKRGQNVTFRCDPISEHNRLYWYRQTLGQGPEFLTYFQNEAQLEKSRLLSDRFSAERPKGSFSTLEIQRTEQGDSAMYLCASSLASPYNEQFFGPGTRLTVL.

The rearrangement joins TRBV18 to TRBJ1-4, with 8 bases fitting TRBD1. The CDR3 has 18 residues. Trimming removed 5 bases from V and 4 bases from J; junction bases left unmatched: 15. In germline, CDR1 is KGHSH, CDR2 LQKENI. CDR3 sequence reads: CASSARPGQERGNEKLFF. Here the CDR3 DNA reads TGTGCCAGCTCAGCGAGACCGGGACAGGAAAGGGGTAATGAAAAACTGTTTTTT.

The genes are TRBV27 and TRBJ2-5, with 11 bases fitting TRBD2. This CDR3 has 16 amino acids. From germline, CDR1 is MNHEY and CDR2 SMNVEV (reference sequence). V shed 6 bases, J shed 5 bases, and the junction held 11 bases outside the gene matches. The CDR3 loop is CASRPASGGPGETQYF. The CDR3, as DNA: TGTGCCAGCAGACCTGCTAGCGGGGGGCCGGGTGAGACCCAGTACTTC.

As DNA, the CDR3 is TGTGCCAGCAGGGGGACTTCCGCAGGCACAGATACGCAGTATTTT. Translating gives CASRGTSAGTDTQYF. The chain joins TRBV6-5 to TRBJ2-3, with D possibly being TRBD2 (6 bases). Germline CDR1 and CDR2: MNHEY and SVGAGI. Trimming shortened V by 6 bases and J by 1 base, and 14 bases separated the two germline ends. This CDR3 is 15 amino acids long.

The CDR3 nucleotides are TGCGCCAGCAGCCAAGGACTGGATGGCTACACCTTC. Protein product: CASSQGLDGYTF. V and J are TRBV4-1 and TRBJ1-2; D gene ambiguous. Trimming shortened V by 1 base and J by 6 bases, and 6 bases separated the two germline ends. Germline CDR1 MGHRA, CDR2 YSYEKL. This CDR3 is 12 amino acids long.

V gene TRBV6-5 combines with J gene TRBJ1-5, with 10 bases that match TRBD1. Germline CDR1 and CDR2: MNHEY and SVGAGI. This CDR3 contains 15 residues. Trimming at V came to 10 bases and at J to 0 bases, leaving 6 bases not matched to a gene. The chain's CDR3 is CATAGDRGSNQPQHF. Written as DNA, the CDR3 is TGTGCCACCGCTGGGGACAGGGGTAGCAATCAGCCCCAGCATTTT.